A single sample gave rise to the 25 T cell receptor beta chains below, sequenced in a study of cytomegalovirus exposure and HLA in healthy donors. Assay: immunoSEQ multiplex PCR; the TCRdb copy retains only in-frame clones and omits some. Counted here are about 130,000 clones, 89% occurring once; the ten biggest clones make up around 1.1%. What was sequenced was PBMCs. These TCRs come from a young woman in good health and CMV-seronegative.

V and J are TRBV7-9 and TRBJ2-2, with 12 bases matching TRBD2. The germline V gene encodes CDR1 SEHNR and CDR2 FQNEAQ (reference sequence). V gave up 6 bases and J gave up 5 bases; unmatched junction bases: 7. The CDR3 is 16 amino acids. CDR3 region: CASRRHGTSGTGELFF. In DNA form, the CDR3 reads TGTGCCAGCAGACGACACGGGACTAGCGGGACCGGGGAGCTGTTTTTT.

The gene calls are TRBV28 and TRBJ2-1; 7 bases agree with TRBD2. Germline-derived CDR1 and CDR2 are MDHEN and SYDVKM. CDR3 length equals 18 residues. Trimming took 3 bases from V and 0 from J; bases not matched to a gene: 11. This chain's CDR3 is CASSFSGRALGSYNEQFF. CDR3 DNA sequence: TGTGCCAGCAGTTTTAGCGGGCGGGCCCTGGGCTCCTACAATGAGCAGTTCTTC.

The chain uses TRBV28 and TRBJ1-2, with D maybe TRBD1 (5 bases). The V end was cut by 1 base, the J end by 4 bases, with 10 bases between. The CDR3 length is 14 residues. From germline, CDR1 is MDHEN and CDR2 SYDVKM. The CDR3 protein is CASSLSGTFYGYTF. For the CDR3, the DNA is TGTGCCAGCAGTTTATCCGGGACTTTCTATGGCTACACCTTC.

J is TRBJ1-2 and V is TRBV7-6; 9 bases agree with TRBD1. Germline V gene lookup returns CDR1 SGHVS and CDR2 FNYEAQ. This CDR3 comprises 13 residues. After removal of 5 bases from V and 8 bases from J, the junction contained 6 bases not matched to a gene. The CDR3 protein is CASSETGGGGYTF. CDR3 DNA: TGTGCCAGCAGCGAGACAGGGGGAGGGGGCTACACCTTC.

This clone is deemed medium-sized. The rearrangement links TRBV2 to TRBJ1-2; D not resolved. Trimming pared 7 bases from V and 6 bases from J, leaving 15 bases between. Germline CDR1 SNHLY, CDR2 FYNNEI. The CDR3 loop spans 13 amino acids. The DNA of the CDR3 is TGTGCCAGCACTGTCAGTCCTGTAAATGGCTACACCTTC. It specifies CASTVSPVNGYTF.

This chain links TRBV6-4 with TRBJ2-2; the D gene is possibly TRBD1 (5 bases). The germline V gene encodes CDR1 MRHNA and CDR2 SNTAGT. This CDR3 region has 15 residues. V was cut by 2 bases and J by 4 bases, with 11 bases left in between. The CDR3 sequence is CASSDRRDGTGELFF. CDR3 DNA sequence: TGTGCCAGCAGTGACCGCAGGGATGGCACCGGGGAGCTGTTTTTT.

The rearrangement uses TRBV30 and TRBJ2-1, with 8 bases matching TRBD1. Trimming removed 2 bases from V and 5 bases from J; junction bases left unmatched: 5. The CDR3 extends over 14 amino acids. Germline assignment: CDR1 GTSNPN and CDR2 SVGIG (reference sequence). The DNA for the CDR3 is TGTGCCTGGAGTACAGGGGGGAACCACAATGAGCAGTTCTTC. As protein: CAWSTGGNHNEQFF.

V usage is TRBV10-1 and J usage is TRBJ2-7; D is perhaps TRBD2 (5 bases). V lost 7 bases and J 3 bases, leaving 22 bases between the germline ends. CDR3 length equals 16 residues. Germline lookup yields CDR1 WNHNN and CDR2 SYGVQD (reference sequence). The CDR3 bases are TGCGCCAGCACGGACGGGAATCAAAGAAACTACTACGAGCAGTACGTC. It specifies CASTDGNQRNYYEQYV.

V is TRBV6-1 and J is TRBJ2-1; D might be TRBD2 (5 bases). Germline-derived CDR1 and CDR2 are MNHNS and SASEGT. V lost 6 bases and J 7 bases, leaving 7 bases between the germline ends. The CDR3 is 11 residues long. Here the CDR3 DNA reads TGTGCCAGCAGGGGCGGGAATGAGCAGTTCTTC. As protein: CASRGGNEQFF.

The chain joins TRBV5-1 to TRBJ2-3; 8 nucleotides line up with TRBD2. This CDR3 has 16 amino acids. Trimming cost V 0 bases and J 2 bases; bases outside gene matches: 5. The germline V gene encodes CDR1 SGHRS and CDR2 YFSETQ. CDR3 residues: CASSLEAGELTDTQYF. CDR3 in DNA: TGCGCCAGCAGCTTGGAAGCGGGGGAGCTCACAGATACGCAGTATTTT.

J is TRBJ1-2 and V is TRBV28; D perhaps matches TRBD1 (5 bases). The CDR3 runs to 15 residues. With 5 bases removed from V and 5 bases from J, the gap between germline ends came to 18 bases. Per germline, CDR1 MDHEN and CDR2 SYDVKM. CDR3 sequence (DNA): TGTGCCAGCAGTGAGCAGGTGGGAAGGGGTTATGGCTACACCTTC. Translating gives CASSEQVGRGYGYTF.

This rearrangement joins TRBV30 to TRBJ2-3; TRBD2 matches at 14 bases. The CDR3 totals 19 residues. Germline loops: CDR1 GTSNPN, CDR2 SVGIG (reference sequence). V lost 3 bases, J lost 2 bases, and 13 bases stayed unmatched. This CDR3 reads CAWRKALGTSGGHTDTQYF. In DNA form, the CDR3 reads TGTGCCTGGAGGAAAGCTTTAGGGACTAGCGGGGGCCACACAGATACGCAGTATTTT. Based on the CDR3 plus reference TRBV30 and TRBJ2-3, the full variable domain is SQTIHQWPATLVQPVGSPLSLECTVEGTSNPNLYWYRQAAGRGLQLLFYSVGIGQISSEVPQNLSASRPQDRQFILSSKKLLLSDSGFYLCAWRKALGTSGGHTDTQYFGPGTRLTVL.

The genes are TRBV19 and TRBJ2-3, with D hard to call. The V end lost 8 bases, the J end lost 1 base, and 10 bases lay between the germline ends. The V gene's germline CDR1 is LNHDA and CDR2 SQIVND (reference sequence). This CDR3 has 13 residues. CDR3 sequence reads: CASGLEGTDTQYF. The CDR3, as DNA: TGTGCCAGTGGATTAGAGGGCACAGATACGCAGTATTTT. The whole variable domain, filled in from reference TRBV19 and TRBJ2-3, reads DGGITQSPKYLFRKEGQNVTLSCEQNLNHDAMYWYRQDPGQGLRLIYYSQIVNDFQKGDIAEGYSVSREKKESFPLTVTSAQKNPTAFYLCASGLEGTDTQYFGPGTRLTVL.

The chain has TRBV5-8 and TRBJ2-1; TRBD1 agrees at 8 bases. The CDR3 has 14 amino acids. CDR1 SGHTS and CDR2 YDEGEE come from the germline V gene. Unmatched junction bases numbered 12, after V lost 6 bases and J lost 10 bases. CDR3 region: CASTDIPGGGEQFF. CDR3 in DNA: TGTGCCAGCACCGACATTCCAGGGGGCGGCGAGCAGTTCTTC. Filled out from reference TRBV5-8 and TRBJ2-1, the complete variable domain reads EAGVTQSPTHLIKTRGQQATLRCSPISGHTSVYWYQQALGLGLQFLLWYDEGEERNRGNFPPRFSGRQFPNYSSELNVNALELEDSALYLCASTDIPGGGEQFFGPGTRLTVL.

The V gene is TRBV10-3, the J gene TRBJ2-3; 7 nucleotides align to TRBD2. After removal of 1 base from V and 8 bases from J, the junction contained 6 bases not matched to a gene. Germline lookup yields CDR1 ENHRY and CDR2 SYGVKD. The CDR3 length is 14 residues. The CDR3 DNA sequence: TGTGCCATCAGTGAGTGGGGGGGAGGGGCTACGCAGTATTTT. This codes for CAISEWGGGATQYF.

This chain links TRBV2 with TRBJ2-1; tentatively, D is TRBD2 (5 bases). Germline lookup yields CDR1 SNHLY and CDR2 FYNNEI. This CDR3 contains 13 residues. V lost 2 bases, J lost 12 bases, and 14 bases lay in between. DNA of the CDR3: TGTGCCAGCAGTGAACAGGTGGGGAGTTGGCAGTTCTTC. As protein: CASSEQVGSWQFF.

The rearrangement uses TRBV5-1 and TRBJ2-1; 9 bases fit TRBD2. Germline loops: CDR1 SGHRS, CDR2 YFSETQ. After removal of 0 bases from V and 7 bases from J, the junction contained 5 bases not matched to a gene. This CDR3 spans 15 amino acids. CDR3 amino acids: CASSLAGLAPNEQFF. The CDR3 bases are TGCGCCAGCAGCTTGGCGGGACTAGCCCCAAATGAGCAGTTCTTC.

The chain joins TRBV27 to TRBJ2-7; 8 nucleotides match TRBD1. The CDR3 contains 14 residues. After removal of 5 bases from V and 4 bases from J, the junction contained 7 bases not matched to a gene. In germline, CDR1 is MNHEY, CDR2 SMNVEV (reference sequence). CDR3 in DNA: TGTGCCAGCAGTCCGGGGACAGGTGTGTACGAGCAGTACTTC. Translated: CASSPGTGVYEQYF.

CDR3 sequence (DNA): TGTGCCAGCAGTCGAGGGCCCCGCTACGAGCAGTACTTC. Amino acids: CASSRGPRYEQYF. The chain joins TRBV6-5 to TRBJ2-7; D perhaps matches TRBD2 (5 bases). The V and J ends lost 5 bases and 3 bases respectively, with 11 bases between them. The CDR3 loop spans 13 amino acids. Germline V lookup: CDR1 MNHEY, CDR2 SVGAGI.

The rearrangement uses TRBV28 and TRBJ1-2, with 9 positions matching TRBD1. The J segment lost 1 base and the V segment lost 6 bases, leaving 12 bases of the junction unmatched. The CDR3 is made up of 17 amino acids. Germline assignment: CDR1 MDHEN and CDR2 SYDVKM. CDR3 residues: CASRYPPGQGSNYGYTF. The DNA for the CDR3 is TGTGCCAGCAGATACCCACCGGGACAGGGAAGTAACTATGGCTACACCTTC.

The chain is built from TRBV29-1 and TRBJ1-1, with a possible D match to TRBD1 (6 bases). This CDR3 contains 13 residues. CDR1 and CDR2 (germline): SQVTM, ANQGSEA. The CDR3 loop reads CSTGGQTNTEAFF. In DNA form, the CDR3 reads TGCAGTACGGGGGGGCAGACGAACACTGAAGCTTTCTTT.

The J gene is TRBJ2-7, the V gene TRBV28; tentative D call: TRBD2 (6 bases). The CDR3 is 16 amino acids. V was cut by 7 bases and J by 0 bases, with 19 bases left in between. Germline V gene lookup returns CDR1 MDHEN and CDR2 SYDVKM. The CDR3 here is CASTPGEENPSYEQYV. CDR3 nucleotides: TGTGCCAGCACCCCGGGGGAGGAAAACCCCTCCTACGAGCAGTACGTC.

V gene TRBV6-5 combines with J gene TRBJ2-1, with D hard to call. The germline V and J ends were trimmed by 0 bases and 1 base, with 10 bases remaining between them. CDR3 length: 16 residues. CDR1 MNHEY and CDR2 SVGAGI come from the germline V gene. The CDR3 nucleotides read TGTGCCAGCAGTTACTCGGCGGTGGCATCCTACAATGAGCAGTTCTTC. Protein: CASSYSAVASYNEQFF.

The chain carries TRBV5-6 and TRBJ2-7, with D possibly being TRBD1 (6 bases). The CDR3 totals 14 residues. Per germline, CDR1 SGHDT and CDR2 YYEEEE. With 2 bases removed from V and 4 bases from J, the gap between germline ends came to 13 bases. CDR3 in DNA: TGTGCCAGCAGCTTAATCCAGGGGCGGTACGAGCAGTACTTC. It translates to CASSLIQGRYEQYF.

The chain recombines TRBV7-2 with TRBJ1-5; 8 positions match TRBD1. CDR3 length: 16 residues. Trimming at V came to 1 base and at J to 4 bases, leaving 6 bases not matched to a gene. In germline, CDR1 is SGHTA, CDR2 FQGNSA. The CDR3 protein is CASSLVQGAGNQPQHF. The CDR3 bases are TGTGCCAGCAGCTTAGTCCAGGGGGCGGGAAATCAGCCCCAGCATTTT.